This is a list of T cell receptor beta chains from one sample in a study of Ad26.COV2.S vaccination and SARS-CoV-2 variants. Libraries were prepared by immunoSEQ multiplex PCR; TCRdb keeps only in-frame clonotypes and omits some of them. The sample lists around 300,000 clones; 85% to 90% were seen once. The specimen was peripheral blood, collected in a trial of Ad26.COV2.S vaccine versus placebo. These receptors all stem from a person aged 18-60 years who received the Ad26.COV2.S COVID-19 vaccine or a placebo. Both conserved end residues are part of each CDR3. A D gene is named only where the DNA matches it firmly. A row's size may be missing; if present it is once, few, many or a size class.

size: few; D: .; V: TRBV7-8; J: TRBJ2-7; CDR3: CASSLAEGQTYEQYF; DNA: TGTGCCAGCAGCTTAGCGGAGGGACAGACCTACGAGCAGTACTTC
size: .; D: TRBD1; V: TRBV7-2; J: TRBJ1-1; CDR3: CASSAGQGATTEAFF; DNA: TGTGCCAGCAGCGCCGGACAGGGGGCGACCACTGAAGCTTTCTTT
size: .; D: .; V: TRBV4-1; J: TRBJ2-1; CDR3: CASSQLGAGQINEQFF; DNA: TGCGCCAGCAGCCAACTCGGGGCGGGACAGATCAATGAGCAGTTCTTC
size: .; D: .; V: TRBV27; J: TRBJ2-7; CDR3: CASSLWRGPSYEQYF; DNA: TGTGCCAGCAGTTTATGGCGGGGGCCCTCCTACGAGCAGTACTTC
size: .; D: .; V: TRBV27; J: TRBJ1-5; CDR3: CASSLLYGQPQHF; DNA: TGTGCCAGCAGTTTATTATATGGCCAGCCCCAGCATTTT
size: .; D: .; V: TRBV27; J: TRBJ2-7; CDR3: CASSARLGLDYEQYF; DNA: TGTGCCAGCAGTGCCCGACTAGGGCTGGATTACGAGCAGTACTTC
size: .; D: .; V: TRBV18; J: TRBJ2-6; CDR3: CASSIPGANVLTF; DNA: TGTGCCAGCTCGATCCCTGGGGCCAACGTCCTGACTTTC
size: .; D: .; V: TRBV27; J: TRBJ2-7; CDR3: CASSFEGPSYEQYF; DNA: TGTGCCAGCAGTTTCGAAGGGCCCTCCTACGAGCAGTACTTC
size: .; D: TRBD1; V: TRBV19; J: TRBJ1-5; CDR3: CASSLRTGRSNQPQHF; DNA: TGTGCCAGTAGTCTCAGGACAGGGAGGAGCAATCAGCCCCAGCATTTT
size: .; D: .; V: TRBV6-2/TRBV6-3; J: TRBJ2-7; CDR3: CASSKPGRYEQYF; DNA: TGTGCCAGCAGTAAACCGGGGCGATACGAGCAGTACTTC
size: .; D: .; V: TRBV6-5; J: TRBJ2-7; CDR3: CASSSPGTTYEQYF; DNA: TGTGCCAGCAGTTCTCCCGGGACAACCTACGAGCAGTACTTC
size: .; D: .; V: TRBV5-6; J: TRBJ2-7; CDR3: CASSRDRGQSQPEQYF; DNA: TGTGCCAGCAGCAGGGACCGGGGCCAGTCCCAGCCCGAGCAGTACTTC
size: .; D: TRBD2; V: TRBV7-9; J: TRBJ2-3; CDR3: CASSLPGLGRDTQYF; DNA: TGTGCCAGCAGCTTACCCGGACTAGGCCGGGATACGCAGTATTTT
size: .; D: .; V: TRBV6-2/TRBV6-3; J: TRBJ1-5; CDR3: CASSYRSTALNQPQHF; DNA: TGTGCCAGCAGTTACAGGTCGACAGCGCTGAATCAGCCCCAGCATTTT
size: .; D: .; V: TRBV2; J: TRBJ2-3; CDR3: CASSEQRADTQYF; DNA: TGTGCCAGCAGTGAACAGCGGGCAGATACGCAGTATTTT
size: .; D: TRBD1; V: TRBV28; J: TRBJ2-2; CDR3: CASSFPRQGGSTGELFF; DNA: TGTGCCAGCAGTTTTCCCAGACAGGGGGGAAGTACCGGGGAGCTGTTTTTT
size: .; D: .; V: TRBV7-9; J: TRBJ1-6; CDR3: CASKESGLNSPLHF; DNA: TGTGCCAGCAAGGAATCGGGTCTGAATTCACCCCTCCACTTT
size: once; D: .; V: TRBV7-9; J: TRBJ2-1; CDR3: CASSLIGSFSYNEQFF; DNA: TGTGCCAGCAGCTTAATTGGGTCTTTCTCCTACAATGAGCAGTTCTTC
size: .; D: .; V: TRBV5-6; J: TRBJ2-7; CDR3: CASNWSDKASYEQYF; DNA: TGTGCCAGCAATTGGTCGGACAAAGCCTCCTACGAGCAGTACTTC
size: .; D: TRBD1; V: TRBV18; J: TRBJ2-4; CDR3: CASSETGYIQYF; DNA: TGTGCCAGCTCAGAGACAGGGTACATTCAGTACTTC
size: .; D: .; V: TRBV7-2; J: TRBJ1-4; CDR3: CASSLPGTNEKLFF; DNA: TGTGCCAGCAGCTTACCCGGGACAAATGAAAAACTGTTTTTT
size: .; D: TRBD2; V: TRBV11-2; J: TRBJ2-3; CDR3: CASSLELAGGTDTQYF; DNA: TGTGCCAGCAGCTTAGAACTAGCGGGGGGCACAGATACGCAGTATTTT
size: .; D: .; V: TRBV6-1; J: TRBJ1-5; CDR3: CASSELSGQPQHF; DNA: TGTGCCAGCAGTGAACTTTCGGGTCAGCCCCAGCATTTT
size: once; D: .; V: TRBV18; J: TRBJ2-1; CDR3: CASSPPPAGNEQFF; DNA: TGTGCCAGCTCACCACCACCCGCGGGGAATGAGCAGTTCTTC
size: .; D: TRBD1; V: TRBV6-5; J: TRBJ2-5; CDR3: CASSRGRGIQETQYF; DNA: TGTGCCAGCAGTAGGGGCAGGGGGATCCAAGAGACCCAGTACTTC
size: .; D: .; V: TRBV5-5; J: TRBJ1-2; CDR3: CASSLVGQEYGYTF; DNA: TGTGCCAGCAGCTTGGTAGGGCAGGAATATGGCTACACCTTC
size: .; D: .; V: TRBV9; J: TRBJ1-4; CDR3: CASSVAGTGEKLFF; DNA: TGTGCCAGCAGCGTAGCAGGGACGGGTGAAAAACTGTTTTTT
size: .; D: .; V: TRBV9; J: TRBJ2-1; CDR3: CASSPRRGDEQFF; DNA: TGTGCCAGCAGCCCGCGGAGAGGGGATGAGCAGTTCTTC
size: .; D: .; V: TRBV28; J: TRBJ2-3; CDR3: CASSSTGWSTDTQYF; DNA: TGTGCCAGCAGTTCCACAGGGTGGAGCACAGATACGCAGTATTTT
size: .; D: .; V: TRBV5-1; J: TRBJ1-1; CDR3: CASSLRDDGTEAFF; DNA: TGCGCCAGCAGCTTACGGGACGACGGCACTGAAGCTTTCTTT
size: .; D: TRBD1; V: TRBV6-5; J: TRBJ1-2; CDR3: CASRRSRQGGYGYTF; DNA: TGTGCCAGCAGAAGATCGCGTCAGGGGGGTTATGGCTACACCTTC
size: .; D: .; V: TRBV11-3; J: TRBJ2-3; CDR3: CASSPRGTDTQYF; DNA: TGTGCCAGCAGCCCAAGGGGCACAGATACGCAGTATTTT
size: once; D: .; V: TRBV11-2; J: TRBJ2-2; CDR3: CASSFLGKQRNTGELFF; DNA: TGTGCCAGCAGCTTCTTGGGGAAACAGAGGAACACCGGGGAGCTGTTTTTT
size: .; D: TRBD1; V: TRBV7-9; J: TRBJ2-1; CDR3: CASSSDRGHEQFF; DNA: TGTGCCAGCAGCTCGGACAGGGGGCATGAGCAGTTCTTC
size: .; D: .; V: TRBV7-9; J: TRBJ2-1; CDR3: CASSLVEGSYNEQFF; DNA: TGTGCCAGCAGCTTAGTTGAGGGCTCCTACAATGAGCAGTTCTTC
size: .; D: .; V: TRBV19; J: TRBJ2-2; CDR3: CASSIFLGVTGELFF; DNA: TGTGCCAGTAGTATTTTCTTAGGGGTCACCGGGGAGCTGTTTTTT
size: .; D: .; V: TRBV18; J: TRBJ1-3; CDR3: CASSNRSGNTIYF; DNA: TGTGCCAGCTCAAACAGGTCTGGAAACACCATATATTTT
size: .; D: TRBD2; V: TRBV10-3; J: TRBJ2-1; CDR3: CAISEREGRSEQFF; DNA: TGTGCCATCAGTGAGCGGGAGGGCCGTAGTGAGCAGTTCTTC
size: .; D: .; V: TRBV6-5; J: TRBJ1-2; CDR3: CASSSSGAWGYTF; DNA: .
size: .; D: TRBD2; V: TRBV29-1; J: TRBJ2-5; CDR3: CSGRLAGGQETQYF; DNA: TGCAGCGGACGACTAGCGGGGGGCCAAGAGACCCAGTACTTC
size: .; D: .; V: TRBV30; J: TRBJ1-4; CDR3: CAWTPEALNEKLFF; DNA: TGTGCCTGGACCCCGGAAGCCTTAAATGAAAAACTGTTTTTT
size: .; D: TRBD1; V: TRBV5-5; J: TRBJ2-7; CDR3: CASSVTWDRAYEQYF; DNA: TGTGCCAGCAGCGTGACATGGGACAGAGCATACGAGCAGTACTTC
size: .; D: .; V: TRBV7-9; J: TRBJ1-2; CDR3: CASSLEMGPTNYGYTF; DNA: TGTGCCAGCAGCTTAGAGATGGGTCCTACTAACTATGGCTACACCTTC
size: .; D: .; V: TRBV19; J: TRBJ1-4; CDR3: CASRQGGGEKLFF; DNA: TGTGCCAGTAGACAGGGTGGTGGAGAAAAACTGTTTTTT
size: .; D: TRBD1; V: TRBV4-1; J: TRBJ2-3; CDR3: CASSQGRDRGKGTDTQYF; DNA: TGCGCCAGCAGCCAAGGACGGGACAGGGGGAAAGGCACAGATACGCAGTATTTT
size: .; D: .; V: TRBV18; J: TRBJ1-3; CDR3: CASSPPTGGSGNTIYF; DNA: TGTGCCAGCTCACCACCGACGGGGGGCTCTGGAAACACCATATATTTT
size: .; D: TRBD1; V: TRBV12-5; J: TRBJ1-2; CDR3: CASGLVTGGYDSYGYTF; DNA: TGTGCTAGTGGTTTGGTTACAGGGGGCTACGATAGCTATGGCTACACCTTC
size: .; D: .; V: TRBV5-1; J: TRBJ2-3; CDR3: CASSFGSTDTQYF; DNA: TGCGCCAGCAGCTTTGGGAGCACAGATACGCAGTATTTT
size: once; D: TRBD2; V: TRBV3-1/TRBV3-2; J: TRBJ2-5; CDR3: CASSRASGGRGETQYF; DNA: TGTGCCAGCAGCCGAGCTAGCGGGGGGAGGGGAGAGACCCAGTACTTC